The source of this TCR beta chain is a study of shared clonotypes between healthy human individuals (TCRdb year 2020). Turning to the overall study: The cohort comprised two women and three men aged 18 to 49 years. Between about 0.9 and 10 billion PBMCs per donor were obtained by leukapheresis. Libraries were prepared and TCR repertoires were sequenced by different laboratories using diverse techniques, in order to increase sequencing depth and limit assay-specific biases. To estimate repertoire size and how much clonotype sharing occurs between individuals, the study deeply sequenced the blood TCR repertoires of roughly 5 healthy adults. For each donor, CD4 naive and CD4 memory were each given three plates, CD8 naive was given two plates, and CD8 memory was given one plate.

Spanning cysteine to phenylalanine, the CDR3 consists of 14 amino acids. The entry retains the CDR3 DNA only, 42 bases that are in frame from base 1. Based on the germline V gene, the CDR1 and CDR2 sequences are MDHEN and SYDVKM. The donors were healthy, HIV-negative adults with no recently reported acute infections or vaccinations. Every donor was a Caucasian adult living in Nashville, Tennessee, USA. Magnetic negative selection was used to enrich CD4+ T cells, after which naive cells were positively selected on CD45RA and the negative fraction became the memory subset. After blood collection by leukapheresis, PBMCs were isolated using Ficoll-Histopaque density gradient centrifugation and then cryopreserved in the vapor phase of liquid nitrogen. Analytical flow cytometry was used to check the purity and quantity of each magnetically sorted T cell population. Genomic DNA was isolated from each sorted fraction and quantified by UV absorbance on a Nanodrop 2000c.

Using the deep immunoSEQ assay, TCR CDR3 regions were amplified from genomic DNA by multiplex PCR. Genomic DNA extracted from each cell subset was distributed evenly over all wells of several immunoSEQ 96-well plates, and each plate served as one replicate. Each replicate PCR for sorted subsets received 200 ng genomic DNA, equal to around 32,000 T cell genomes. The purified libraries were quantified using a Qubit 3.0 fluorometer, sized with a Bioanalyzer 2100, and then quantified again using the KAPA Library Quantification kit. Each immunoSEQ 96-well plate was sequenced on its own single-read 150-cycle Illumina NextSeq 550 flow cell. The authors' analysis ran thus. The immunoSEQ output contained only junctional sequences without quality scores, so filtering could not match that applied to full-length reads. To assign V/J genes and CDR3, sequences were annotated using PyIR, a Python wrapper for IgBLAST v1.9, with IMGT germline references. Reads were removed for weak V/J assignments (E-value above 1e-6), missing CDR3, stop codons, out-of-frame junctions, or ambiguous translated residues. V3J clonotypes were defined by identical inferred V gene, J gene, and CDR3 amino acid sequence. The percentage overlap between two repertoires was calculated by dividing the number of shared unique clonotypes by the size of the smaller repertoire. Richness of each repertoire was evaluated using RTK rarefaction, the Chao1 estimator, and Recon v2.1 estimates of unobserved clonotypes. OLGA was used to compute generation probabilities for all TCRbeta clonotypes that the gDNA method yielded from a handful of donors. TCRdb carries this immuneACCESS record with in-frame sequences only. Its versions omit some clonotypes, under half of them owing to an unresolved V gene in the studies checked, with the rest unexplained. V and J calls and clone size come straight from that table; D and trimming were deduced from the DNA. The table for this sample lists roughly 640,000 clones; 95% to 98% of them were counted only once. The biggest ten clones account for roughly 0.05% of the sample.

Remarks on this clone: Its antigen has not been determined. The input lacks base qualities; no much larger clone sits a single base away.

Results the study describes overall, beyond this receptor: Because the study included only a small number of donors, the genetic and exposure-history diversity represented was limited. Larger estimated clonotype richness was generally found for naive subsets than for memory subsets. Rarefaction of sorted-subset datasets indicated incomplete sequencing despite the large sequencing depth. Sampling was restricted to blood, and TCR repertoires in tissue are likely to differ from TCR repertoires in blood. Higher generation probabilities were observed for clonotypes shared by all four sorted-subset donors than for non-shared clonotypes. Based on pairwise subsampling, the degree of clonotype sharing among donors was expected to be affected by sequencing depth. When several donors were compared, the shared fraction of clonotypes was about 5% for naive CD4, around 3.5% for naive CD8, 2.3% for memory CD4, and 0.4% for memory CD8.

This clonotype originated in a woman aged 25 to 39 in good health. Sample: naive CD4+ T cells sorted from blood. Interpreted using the paper, the cell subset or site label stands for: CD45RA+ positively selected. This chain is built from TRBV28 and TRBJ2-5; 7 bases in the junction line up with TRBD2. TRBJ2-7 explains the end of the DNA better; the J call may be wrong. The base sequence is TGTGCCAGCAGCCTCGGGAGGTTTGGATACGAGCAGTACTTC. Its translation is CASSLGRFGYEQYF.